This T cell receptor (beta chain) was sequenced in a study of T cell clonotyping in hematopoietic cell transplantation. Germline V gives CDR1 MNHNY, CDR2 SVGAGI (reference sequence). Deletions cut 4 bases from V and 2 bases from J, with 15 bases between. This CDR3 is built from 15 residues. Sequencing used immunoSEQ multiplex PCR; TCRdb keeps in-frame clones, though not all of them. In the table there are 6,000 to 7,500 clones, about 96% of which are singletons. The origin of this receptor is a male patient between 35 and 55 years old who had an allogeneic stem cell transplant from a related donor, so the T cells may come from the graft donor. Some clones in this sample may be carry-over from other donors' samples. The chain joins TRBV6-6 to TRBJ2-7; the D gene is possibly TRBD2 (6 bases). The sequencing here drew on PBMCs, taken 30 days after allogeneic stem cell transplant. The CDR3 is CASSLPGTQTYEQYF. CDR3 DNA sequence: TGTGCCAGCAGTTTACCCGGGACTCAGACCTACGAGCAGTACTTC.